A single sample is the source of the 24 T cell receptor beta chains below, sequenced in a study of blood T cell repertoires in COVID-19. Profiling relied on immunoSEQ multiplex PCR, and the TCRdb table lists in-frame clones only, not all of them. The data contain 250,000 to 300,000 clones, more than 70% of them singletons. The source material was PBMCs or T cells enriched from blood (not recorded which). The receptors come from a woman aged 60 to 75 in a cohort exposed to, infected with or recovered from COVID-19 (not recorded which).

This sequence joins TRBV19 and TRBJ2-1, with TRBD2 identical over 14 bases. The trim removed 6 bases at V and 7 bases at J, leaving 14 bases unmatched. The germline gives CDR1 LNHDA, CDR2 SQIVND (reference sequence). The CDR3 runs to 18 residues. CDR3 DNA: TGTGCCAGTAGCCAGGGACTTCCCGGGACTAGCGGGAGTAATGAGCAGTTCTTC. Amino acid sequence: CASSQGLPGTSGSNEQFF.

This clone was observed once. The chain recombines TRBV9 with TRBJ1-2; D not resolved. Germline values: CDR1 SGDLS, CDR2 YYNGEE. V lost 0 bases and J 8 bases, leaving 11 bases between the germline ends. This CDR3 has 13 amino acids. CDR3 amino acids: CASSVATSGGYTF. In DNA, the CDR3 is TGTGCCAGCAGCGTAGCTACGAGCGGGGGCTACACCTTC.

This clone was detected only once. The chain uses TRBV30 and TRBJ2-5; D is possibly TRBD2 (6 bases). The ends were cut back, 5 bases at V and 5 bases at J, with 15 bases in the middle. Germline values: CDR1 GTSNPN, CDR2 SVGIG (reference sequence). The CDR3 sequence is 13 residues long. This CDR3 is CAWGRELGETQYF. The CDR3 DNA sequence: TGTGCCTGGGGTCGGGAGCTGGGGGAGACCCAGTACTTC.

This clone was seen a single time. The V call is TRBV29-1, the J call TRBJ1-2, with D perhaps TRBD1 (6 bases). CDR1 is SQVTM and CDR2 is ANQGSEA in the germline V gene. V was trimmed by 3 bases and J by 8 bases, leaving 16 bases between them. This CDR3 has 13 residues. CDR3 sequence reads: CSVDQRGAWGYTF. The CDR3 DNA is TGCAGCGTTGATCAGCGGGGGGCCTGGGGCTACACCTTC.

The CDR3 DNA is TGTGCCAGCAGCTCCGCAGGGGCTGAGAGGGGCGAGCAGTACTTC. Encoded protein: CASSSAGAERGEQYF. The rearrangement joins TRBV5-4 to TRBJ2-7; D is possibly TRBD1 (6 bases). There are 15 residues in the CDR3. The V end was cut by 3 bases, the J end by 6 bases, with 19 bases between. CDR1 is SGHNT, CDR2 YYREEE, per germline (reference sequence).

The CDR3 reads CAISAALQGGGRTREQYF. The DNA for the CDR3 is TGTGCCATCAGTGCCGCTTTACAGGGGGGCGGGAGAACCCGGGAGCAGTACTTC. The V call is TRBV10-3, the J call TRBJ2-7, with a possible D match to TRBD1 (8 bases). The CDR3 runs to 18 residues. Germline V CDR1 and CDR2: ENHRY, SYGVKD. V was trimmed by 4 bases and J by 7 bases, leaving 29 bases between them.

The chain joins TRBV19 to TRBJ2-1; TRBD1 agrees at 7 bases. Trimming at V came to 4 bases and at J to 3 bases, leaving 3 bases not matched to a gene. Germline-derived CDR1 and CDR2 are LNHDA and SQIVND (reference sequence). The length of the CDR3 is 14 residues. The CDR3 loop is CASSKGGDYNEQFF. The CDR3 DNA reads TGTGCCAGTAGTAAAGGGGGCGACTACAATGAGCAGTTCTTC.

This clone was picked up one time. This chain joins TRBV21-1 and TRBJ1-6. TRBV21-1 is flagged as a pseudogene. CDR3 size: 12 residues. The CDR3 loop reads CASSKAGGSLHF. Written as DNA, the CDR3 is TGTGCCAGCAGCAAAGCGGGAGGCTCCCTCCACTTT.

The rearrangement uses TRBV2 and TRBJ1-2; no clear D gene. Trimming took off 6 bases at V and 7 bases at J, with 21 bases between the two ends. Germline lookup yields CDR1 SNHLY and CDR2 FYNNEI. The CDR3 covers 15 residues. The CDR3 DNA is TGTGCCAGCAGCGACCCCAGGCCCCCGTCAGGTGGCTACACCTTC. Amino acid sequence: CASSDPRPPSGGYTF.

This clone was seen a handful of times. The gene calls are TRBV5-1 and TRBJ2-1, with TRBD2 matching over 8 bases. The CDR3 is 15 residues long. The V and J ends lost 3 bases and 8 bases, in that order; junction bases with no gene match: 10. Germline CDR1 is SGHRS and CDR2 is YFSETQ. Written as DNA, the CDR3 is TGCGCCAGCAGCTCCGCCCAAAGCGGGAGCGATGAGCAGTTCTTC. Translating it yields CASSSAQSGSDEQFF. The full variable domain, its missing parts supplied by reference TRBV5-1 and TRBJ2-1, is KAGVTQTPRYLIKTRGQQVTLSCSPISGHRSVSWYQQTPGQGLQFLFEYFSETQRNKGNFPGRFSGRQFSNSRSEMNVSTLELGDSALYLCASSSAQSGSDEQFFGPGTRLTVL.

This rearrangement joins TRBV7-3 to TRBJ2-7; D not certain. Germline V lookup: CDR1 SGHTA, CDR2 FQGTGA. V lost 4 bases and J lost 0, with 10 bases in between. The CDR3 spans 14 residues. CDR3 loop: CASSSTASSYEQYF. The CDR3 nucleotides are TGTGCCAGCAGCTCAACGGCTAGCTCCTACGAGCAGTACTTC.

The chain links TRBV11-2 to TRBJ2-3, with 8 nucleotides matching TRBD2. From germline, CDR1 is SGHAT and CDR2 FQNNGV. The CDR3 is made up of 15 amino acids. J lost 5 bases, V lost 5 bases, and 9 bases had no gene match. The CDR3 nucleotides read TGTGCCAGCAGCCCCACCGGGAGGGACGGAGATACGCAGTATTTT. Translation gives CASSPTGRDGDTQYF.

V and J are TRBV15 and TRBJ1-2; 7 nucleotides align to TRBD1. With V trimmed by 5 bases and J by 1 base, 7 bases remained unmatched. The CDR3 loop spans 15 amino acids. Germline lookup yields CDR1 LNHNV and CDR2 YYDKDF (reference sequence). CDR3 in amino acids: CATSDPDRLNYGYTF. CDR3 nucleotide sequence: TGTGCCACCAGCGACCCGGACAGGCTTAACTATGGCTACACCTTC.

The V call is TRBV24-1, the J call TRBJ2-1, with TRBD1 matching 7 bases. CDR3 size: 16 residues. CDR1 KGHDR and CDR2 SFDVKD come from the germline V gene. J lost 5 bases, V lost 1 base, and 7 bases had no gene match. The CDR3 DNA reads TGTGCCACCAGTGATTTCTCCGGGACAGCTAACAATGAGCAGTTCTTC. This gives the protein CATSDFSGTANNEQFF.

V usage is TRBV14 and J usage is TRBJ2-3; 9 bases are a match to TRBD1. The CDR3 consists of 16 residues. J was trimmed by 4 bases and V by 0 bases; bases with no gene match: 5. Germline CDR1 SGHDN, CDR2 FVKESK. DNA of the CDR3: TGTGCCAGCAGCCAAGATGGAGGACAGGGGTCAGATACGCAGTATTTT. This translates into CASSQDGGQGSDTQYF.

This clone has more than one count but fewer than ten. V gene TRBV5-6 combines with J gene TRBJ2-3; 7 bases line up with TRBD2. J was trimmed by 6 bases and V by 5 bases; bases with no gene match: 3. In germline, CDR1 is SGHDT, CDR2 YYEEEE. This CDR3 contains 12 residues. The CDR3 coding sequence is TGTGCCAGCAGATACGGGAGGGATACGCAGTATTTT. Residues: CASRYGRDTQYF.

This sequence joins TRBV6-5 and TRBJ1-1; D is possibly TRBD1 (6 bases). The CDR3 length is 12 residues. The V gene lost 5 bases and the J gene lost 3 bases, with 7 bases spanning the gap. Per the germline V gene, CDR1 is MNHEY and CDR2 is SVGAGI. The CDR3 here is CASSRGYTEAFF. CDR3 nucleotides: TGTGCCAGCAGTAGGGGGTACACTGAAGCTTTCTTT.

CDR3 region: CASSVGGLAGAMNTQYF. CDR3 coding DNA: TGTGCCAGCAGCGTAGGGGGACTAGCGGGAGCTATGAATACGCAGTATTTT. The genes are TRBV9 and TRBJ2-3; 14 bases agree with TRBD2. The germline V gene encodes CDR1 SGDLS and CDR2 YYNGEE. V shed 0 bases and J 7 bases; nucleotides not matched to a gene: 7. There are 17 residues in the CDR3.

The CDR3 DNA follows: TGTGCCAGTAGTACCACATCAGGCGTCTCCTACAATGAGCAGTTCTTC. Translating it yields CASSTTSGVSYNEQFF. The chain employs TRBV19 and TRBJ2-1; D ambiguous. The CDR3 runs 16 residues. Between the trimmed V and J ends, which lost 4 bases and 0 bases, there was a span of 13 bases. The germline V gene encodes CDR1 LNHDA and CDR2 SQIVND (reference sequence).

The table lists this clone with a few counts. This CDR3 is CASREGLAGGQQFF. In nucleotides, the CDR3 is TGCGCCAGCAGAGAGGGACTGGCGGGAGGGCAACAGTTCTTC. The chain links TRBV5-1 to TRBJ2-1, with TRBD2 matching over 9 bases. CDR3 length equals 14 residues. Trimming cost V 5 bases and J 13 bases; bases outside gene matches: 13. Looked up from germline, CDR1 is SGHRS and CDR2 is YFSETQ.

The rearrangement joins TRBV6-1 to TRBJ2-5, with a weak D call TRBD2 (5 bases). V shed 1 base and J shed 8 bases, with 17 bases lying between them. There are 15 residues in the CDR3. From germline, CDR1 is MNHNS and CDR2 SASEGT. CDR3 loop: CASSEVASSRATQYF. The CDR3 region has the DNA TGTGCCAGCAGTGAAGTGGCTAGCAGCCGAGCAACCCAGTACTTC.

This clone was found once. The chain has TRBV11-1 and TRBJ2-1; 9 nucleotides match TRBD1. CDR3 length: 16 amino acids. Germline V gene data show CDR1 as SGHAT and CDR2 as FQDESV (reference sequence). Losses at the gene ends were 0 bases for V and 6 bases for J; bases not matched to a gene: 6. The CDR3 spells CASSLAGTGLGNEQFF. DNA for the CDR3: TGTGCCAGCAGCTTAGCCGGGACAGGGTTGGGCAATGAGCAGTTCTTC.

This chain's CDR3 is CSASDMAGGRRQPQHF. DNA of the CDR3: TGCAGTGCTAGTGACATGGCAGGGGGCCGGCGGCAGCCCCAGCATTTT. The V call is TRBV20-1, the J call TRBJ1-5; TRBD1 matches at 8 bases. There are 16 residues in the CDR3. Looked up from germline, CDR1 is DFQATT and CDR2 is SNEGSKA (reference sequence). Losses at the gene ends were 3 bases for V and 7 bases for J; bases not matched to a gene: 14.

The gene calls are TRBV7-6 and TRBJ2-5, with 7 positions matching TRBD2. CDR1 is SGHVS and CDR2 is FNYEAQ in the germline V gene. The CDR3 length is 15 residues. The ends lost 1 base at V and 5 bases at J; junction bases unmatched: 7. The CDR3 reads CASSLEAGRLETQYF. The CDR3 coding sequence is TGTGCCAGCAGCTTAGAAGCGGGACGGCTGGAGACCCAGTACTTC.